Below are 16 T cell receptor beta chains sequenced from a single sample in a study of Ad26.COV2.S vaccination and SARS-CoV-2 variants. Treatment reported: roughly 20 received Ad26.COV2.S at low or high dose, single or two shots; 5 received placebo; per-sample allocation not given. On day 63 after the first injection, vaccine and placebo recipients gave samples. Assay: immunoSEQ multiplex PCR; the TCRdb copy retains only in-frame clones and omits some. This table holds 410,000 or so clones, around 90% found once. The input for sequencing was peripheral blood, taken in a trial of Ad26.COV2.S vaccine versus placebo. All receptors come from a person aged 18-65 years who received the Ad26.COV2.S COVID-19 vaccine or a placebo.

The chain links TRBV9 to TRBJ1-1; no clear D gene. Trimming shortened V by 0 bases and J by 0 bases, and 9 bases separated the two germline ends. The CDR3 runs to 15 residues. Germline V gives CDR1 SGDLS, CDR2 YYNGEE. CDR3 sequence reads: CASSVAAGMNTEAFF. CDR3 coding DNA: TGTGCCAGCAGCGTAGCGGCAGGCATGAACACTGAAGCTTTCTTT. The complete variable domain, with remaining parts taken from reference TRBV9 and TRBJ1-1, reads DSGVTQTPKHLITATGQRVTLRCSPRSGDLSVYWYQQSLDQGLQFLIQYYNGEERAKGNILERFSAQQFPDLHSELNLSSLELGDSALYFCASSVAAGMNTEAFFGQGTRLTVV.

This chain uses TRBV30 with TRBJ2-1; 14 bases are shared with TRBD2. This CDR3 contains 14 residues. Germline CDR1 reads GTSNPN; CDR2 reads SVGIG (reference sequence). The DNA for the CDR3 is TGTGGACTAGCGGGAGGGAGCTCCTACAATGAGCAGTTCTTC. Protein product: CGLAGGSSYNEQFF.

The CDR3 loop reads CASSGAREAFF. The DNA for the CDR3 is TGTGCCAGCAGTGGGGCAAGAGAAGCTTTCTTT. The V gene is TRBV6-2 or TRBV6-3, the J gene TRBJ1-1; D may be TRBD1 (5 bases). This CDR3 has 11 residues. The V end was cut by 5 bases, the J end by 8 bases, with 9 bases between. Germline V CDR1 and CDR2: MNHEY, SVGEGT.

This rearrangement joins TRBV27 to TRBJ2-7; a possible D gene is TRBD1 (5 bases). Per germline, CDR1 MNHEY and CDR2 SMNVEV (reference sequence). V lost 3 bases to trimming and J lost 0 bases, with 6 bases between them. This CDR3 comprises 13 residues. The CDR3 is CASSFTGSYEQYF. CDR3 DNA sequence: TGTGCCAGCAGTTTTACAGGCTCCTACGAGCAGTACTTC.

CDR3 DNA: TGTGCCAGCAGTTTAAATAGGGGTCCCTCTGGAAACACCATATATTTT. Amino acid sequence: CASSLNRGPSGNTIYF. The chain carries TRBV27 and TRBJ1-3; D might be TRBD1 (5 bases). V lost 2 bases to trimming and J lost 0 bases, with 11 bases between them. The V gene's germline CDR1 is MNHEY and CDR2 SMNVEV (reference sequence). CDR3 length equals 16 residues.

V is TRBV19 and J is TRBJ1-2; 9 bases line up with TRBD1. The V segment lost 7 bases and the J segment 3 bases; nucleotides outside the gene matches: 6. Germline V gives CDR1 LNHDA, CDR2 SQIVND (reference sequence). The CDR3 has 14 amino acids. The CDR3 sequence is CASKTGGDHYGYTF. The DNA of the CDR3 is TGTGCCAGTAAGACAGGGGGAGATCACTATGGCTACACCTTC.

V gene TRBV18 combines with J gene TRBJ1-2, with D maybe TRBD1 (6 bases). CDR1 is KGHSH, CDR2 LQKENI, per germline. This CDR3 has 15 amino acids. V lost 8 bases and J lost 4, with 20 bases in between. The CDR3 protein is CASASDVQGSYGYTF. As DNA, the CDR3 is TGTGCCAGCGCGTCAGATGTACAGGGAAGCTATGGCTACACCTTC.

CDR3 DNA sequence: TGTGCCTGGAGTATGGCAGGGGGCACTGAAGCTTTCTTT. Residues: CAWSMAGGTEAFF. The rearrangement links TRBV30 to TRBJ1-1; TRBD1 matches 7 bases. The CDR3 runs to 13 residues. Germline V gene sequence: CDR1 GTSNPN, CDR2 SVGIG (reference sequence). V dropped 2 bases and J dropped 4; count of bases not matched to a gene: 4. Full variable domain (missing parts from reference TRBV30 and TRBJ1-1): SQTIHQWPATLVQPVGSPLSLECTVEGTSNPNLYWYRQAAGRGLQLLFYSVGIGQISSEVPQNLSASRPQDRQFILSSKKLLLSDSGFYLCAWSMAGGTEAFFGQGTRLTVV.

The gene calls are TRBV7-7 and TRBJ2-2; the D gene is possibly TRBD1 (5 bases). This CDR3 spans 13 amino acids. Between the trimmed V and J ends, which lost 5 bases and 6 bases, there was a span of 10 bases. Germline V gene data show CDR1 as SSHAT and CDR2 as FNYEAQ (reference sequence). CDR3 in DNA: TGTGCCAGCAGCCCCAGGGTAGCCGGGGAGCTGTTTTTT. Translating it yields CASSPRVAGELFF.

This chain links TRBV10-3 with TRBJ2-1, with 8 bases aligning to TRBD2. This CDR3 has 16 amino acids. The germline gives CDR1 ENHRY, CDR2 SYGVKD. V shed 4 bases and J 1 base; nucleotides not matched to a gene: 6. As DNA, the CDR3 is TGTGCCATCAGTGGCGGAAGCGGGAGTTCCTACAATGAGCAGTTCTTC. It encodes CAISGGSGSSYNEQFF.

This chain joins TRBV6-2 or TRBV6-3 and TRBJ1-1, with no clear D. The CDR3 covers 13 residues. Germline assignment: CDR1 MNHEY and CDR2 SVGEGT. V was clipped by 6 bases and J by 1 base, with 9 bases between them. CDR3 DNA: TGTGCCAGCAGCCCTACAGAGAACACTGAAGCTTTCTTT. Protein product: CASSPTENTEAFF.

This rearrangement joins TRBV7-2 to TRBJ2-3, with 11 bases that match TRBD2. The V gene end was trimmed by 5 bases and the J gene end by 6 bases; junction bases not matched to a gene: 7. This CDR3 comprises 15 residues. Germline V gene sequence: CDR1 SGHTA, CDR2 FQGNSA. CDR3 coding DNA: TGTGCCAGCAGCCTTTCTAGCGGGAGGATGGATACGCAGTATTTT. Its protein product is CASSLSSGRMDTQYF.

The CDR3 DNA reads TGTGCCAGCAGGACAGGGTTAGCCTACGAGCAGTACTTC. Translation: CASRTGLAYEQYF. The chain joins TRBV28 to TRBJ2-7, with 7 nucleotides matching TRBD1. This CDR3 has 13 residues. J lost 2 bases, V lost 6 bases, and 4 bases had no gene match. Germline values: CDR1 MDHEN, CDR2 SYDVKM. Full variable domain (outside the CDR3, taken from reference TRBV28 and TRBJ2-7): DVKVTQSSRYLVKRTGEKVFLECVQDMDHENMFWYRQDPGLGLRLIYFSYDVKMKEKGDIPEGYSVSREKKERFSLILESASTNQTSMYLCASRTGLAYEQYFGPGTRLTVT.

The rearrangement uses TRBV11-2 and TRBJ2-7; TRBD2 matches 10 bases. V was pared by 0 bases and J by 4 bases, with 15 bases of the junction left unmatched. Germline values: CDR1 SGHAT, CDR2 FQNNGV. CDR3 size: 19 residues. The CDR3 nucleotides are TGTGCCAGCAGCTTAGATTTGGGAGCAGTTCTAGCGGGAGCTTACGAGCAGTACTTC. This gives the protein CASSLDLGAVLAGAYEQYF. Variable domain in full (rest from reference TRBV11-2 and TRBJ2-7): EAGVAQSPRYKIIEKRQSVAFWCNPISGHATLYWYQQILGQGPKLLIQFQNNGVVDDSQLPKDRFSAERLKGVDSTLKIQPAKLEDSAVYLCASSLDLGAVLAGAYEQYFGPGTRLTVT.

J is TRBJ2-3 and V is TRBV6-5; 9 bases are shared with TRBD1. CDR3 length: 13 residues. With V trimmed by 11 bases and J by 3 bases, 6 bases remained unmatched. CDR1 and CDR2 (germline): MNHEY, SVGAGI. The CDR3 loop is CALRDRVTDTQYF. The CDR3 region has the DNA TGTGCCCTTCGGGACAGGGTTACAGATACGCAGTATTTT.

CDR3 in DNA: TGTGCCAGCAGGGCCCGGACTAGCGTACGCTCCTACGAGCAGTACTTC. This encodes CASRARTSVRSYEQYF. The rearrangement joins TRBV28 to TRBJ2-7, with 9 bases matching TRBD2. Looked up from germline, CDR1 is MDHEN and CDR2 is SYDVKM. The CDR3 is 16 residues long. J gave up 0 bases and V 6 bases, and 9 bases lay outside the gene matches.